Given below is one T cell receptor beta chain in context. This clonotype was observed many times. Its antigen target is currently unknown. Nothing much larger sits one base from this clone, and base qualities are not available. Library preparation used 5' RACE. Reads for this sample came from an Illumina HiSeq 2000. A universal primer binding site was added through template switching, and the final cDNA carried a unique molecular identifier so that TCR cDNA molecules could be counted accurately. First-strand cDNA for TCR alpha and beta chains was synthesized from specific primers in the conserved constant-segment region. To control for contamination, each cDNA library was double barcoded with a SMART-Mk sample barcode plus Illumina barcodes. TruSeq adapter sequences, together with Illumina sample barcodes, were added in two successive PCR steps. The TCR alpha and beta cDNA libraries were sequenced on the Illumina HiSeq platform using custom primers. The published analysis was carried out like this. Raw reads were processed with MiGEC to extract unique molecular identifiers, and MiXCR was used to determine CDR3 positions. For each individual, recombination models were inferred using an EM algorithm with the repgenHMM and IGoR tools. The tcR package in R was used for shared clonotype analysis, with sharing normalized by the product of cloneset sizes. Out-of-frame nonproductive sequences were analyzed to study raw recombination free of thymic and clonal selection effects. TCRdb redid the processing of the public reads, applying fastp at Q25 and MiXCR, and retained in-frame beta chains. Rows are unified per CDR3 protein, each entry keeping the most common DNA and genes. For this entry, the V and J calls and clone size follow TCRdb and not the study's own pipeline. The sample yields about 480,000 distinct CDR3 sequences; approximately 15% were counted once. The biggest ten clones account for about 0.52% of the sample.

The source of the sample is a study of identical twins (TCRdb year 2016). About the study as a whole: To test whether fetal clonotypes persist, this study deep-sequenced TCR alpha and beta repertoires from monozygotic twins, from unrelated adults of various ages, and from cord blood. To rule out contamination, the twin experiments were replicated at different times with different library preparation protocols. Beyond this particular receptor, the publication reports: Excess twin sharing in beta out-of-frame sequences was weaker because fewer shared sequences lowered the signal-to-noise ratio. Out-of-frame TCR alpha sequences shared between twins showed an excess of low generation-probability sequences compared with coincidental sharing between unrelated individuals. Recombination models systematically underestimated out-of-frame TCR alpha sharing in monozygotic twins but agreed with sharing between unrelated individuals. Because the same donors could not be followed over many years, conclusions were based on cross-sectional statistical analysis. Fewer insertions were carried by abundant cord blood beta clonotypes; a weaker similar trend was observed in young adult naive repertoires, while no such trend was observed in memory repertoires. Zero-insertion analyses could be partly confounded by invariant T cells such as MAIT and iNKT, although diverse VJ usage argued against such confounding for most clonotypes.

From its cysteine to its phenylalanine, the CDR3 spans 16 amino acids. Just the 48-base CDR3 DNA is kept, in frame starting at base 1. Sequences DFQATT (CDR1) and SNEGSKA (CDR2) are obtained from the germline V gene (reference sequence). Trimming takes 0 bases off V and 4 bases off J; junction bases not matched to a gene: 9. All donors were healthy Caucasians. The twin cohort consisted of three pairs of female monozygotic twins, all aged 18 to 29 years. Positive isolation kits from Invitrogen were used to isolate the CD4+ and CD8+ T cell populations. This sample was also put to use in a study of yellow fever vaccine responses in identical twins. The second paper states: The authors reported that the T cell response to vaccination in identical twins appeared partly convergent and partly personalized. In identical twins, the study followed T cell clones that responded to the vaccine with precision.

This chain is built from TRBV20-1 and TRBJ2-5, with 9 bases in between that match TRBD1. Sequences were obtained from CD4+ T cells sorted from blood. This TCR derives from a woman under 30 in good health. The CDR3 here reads CSARDLPGQGRETQYF. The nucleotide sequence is TGCAGTGCTAGAGATCTTCCAGGACAGGGGCGAGAGACCCAGTACTTC.